Listed here is a single T cell receptor beta chain. Its antigen is unknown. This PCR relied on a set of 60 Vbeta primers and 13 Jbeta primers. As processed by the authors: Unique TCR beta chains totaled roughly 79 million in a later count, with around 10 million of them shared. Clones were read by immunoSEQ multiplex PCR, and TCRdb kept only the in-frame ones, dropping some. V and J calls and clone size are given by that table; D and trimming were obtained from the DNA. The sample lists some 150,000 clones, 84% occurring once. This entry is derived from a study of cytomegalovirus exposure and HLA in healthy donors. Study-level background: From HLA-typed donors, an early data release held tens of millions of unique TCRs. Findings of the study overall: Reportedly, cytomegalovirus status was diagnosed with high sensitivity and specificity. Reportedly, TCR beta sequences accurately predicted HLA-A and HLA-B alleles in most subjects.

This CDR3 is built from 13 residues. V trimming: 3 bases; J trimming: 13 bases; junction bases outside the gene matches: 9. Germline CDR1 is GTSNPN and CDR2 is SVGIG (reference sequence). The chain uses TRBV30 and TRBJ1-6; 7 positions match TRBD1. The specimen was PBMCs. This sequence was found in a boy aged 2 to 10 in good health and CMV-seronegative. CDR3 sequence reads: CAWRGNRGSPLHF. In DNA, the CDR3 is TGTGCCTGGAGGGGTAACAGGGGATCCCCCCTCCACTTT. The variable domain in full, with the rest retrieved from reference TRBV30 and TRBJ1-6, is SQTIHQWPATLVQPVGSPLSLECTVEGTSNPNLYWYRQAAGRGLQLLFYSVGIGQISSEVPQNLSASRPQDRQFILSSKKLLLSDSGFYLCAWRGNRGSPLHFGNGTRLTVT.